What follows are 10 T cell receptor beta chains derived from one specimen sequenced in a study of blood T cell repertoires in COVID-19. Clones were read by immunoSEQ multiplex PCR, and TCRdb kept only the in-frame ones, dropping some. This table holds tens of thousands of clones, 85% found once. Sequenced: peripheral blood. The receptor source for this set is an elderly man with acute or convalescent COVID-19.

A single count supports this clone. The rearrangement links TRBV5-1 to TRBJ2-5; TRBD2 agrees at 8 bases. Per germline, CDR1 SGHRS and CDR2 YFSETQ. Unmatched junction bases numbered 8, after V lost 2 bases and J lost 5 bases. The CDR3 sequence is 15 residues long. The CDR3 nucleotides are TGCGCCAGCAGCTTAGCGGGGGAAAGGGGCGAGACCCAGTACTTC. Its translation is CASSLAGERGETQYF.

The chain is built from TRBV30 and TRBJ1-5, with D possibly TRBD1 on 5 matching bases. CDR3 length: 13 residues. Germline V gene lookup returns CDR1 GTSNPN and CDR2 SVGIG (reference sequence). Deletions cut 3 bases from V and 4 bases from J, with 10 bases between. The CDR3 coding sequence is TGTGCCTGGAGGCTTAAGGGGAATCAGCCCCAGCATTTT. Translating it yields CAWRLKGNQPQHF.

This clone came up once. The chain employs TRBV18 and TRBJ2-7, with D maybe TRBD1 (6 bases). Germline-derived CDR1 and CDR2 are KGHSH and LQKENI. Between the trimmed V and J ends, which lost 2 bases and 3 bases, there was a span of 8 bases. CDR3 length equals 13 residues. In DNA form, the CDR3 reads TGTGCCAGCTCACCAAGACAGGACTACGAGCAGTACTTC. As protein: CASSPRQDYEQYF.

The chain couples TRBV7-8 to TRBJ1-2; possibly TRBD1 for D (5 bases). Germline V lookup: CDR1 SGHVS, CDR2 FQNEAQ. With 5 bases removed from V and 8 bases from J, the gap between germline ends came to 24 bases. There are 16 residues in the CDR3. For the CDR3, the DNA is TGTGCCAGCAGCCCCGGGGGAGCTGTGCCGCCGCGGGGCTACACCTTC. This gives the protein CASSPGGAVPPRGYTF.

This chain links TRBV19 with TRBJ2-7; TRBD2 agrees at 9 bases. Germline CDR1 is LNHDA and CDR2 is SQIVND (reference sequence). The CDR3 is 17 residues long. V trimming: 7 bases; J trimming: 2 bases; junction bases outside the gene matches: 15. CDR3 protein: CASTRSRSSGTTYEQYF. The CDR3 nucleotides read TGTGCCAGTACCCGATCTCGGTCTAGCGGGACCACCTACGAGCAGTACTTC.

The chain carries TRBV10-3 and TRBJ1-3, with 7 nucleotides matching TRBD1. The CDR3 sequence is 14 residues long. Germline V lookup: CDR1 ENHRY, CDR2 SYGVKD. Germline trimming cut 4 bases from V and 2 bases from J; bases unmatched to any gene: 2. Here the CDR3 DNA reads TGTGCCATCAGTGCCGGGACAGCTGGAAACACCATATATTTT. This encodes CAISAGTAGNTIYF.

The chain couples TRBV7-9 to TRBJ1-1, with 11 bases lining up with TRBD1. The V and J ends lost 3 bases and 5 bases, in that order; junction bases with no gene match: 2. There are 14 residues in the CDR3. Germline loops: CDR1 SEHNR, CDR2 FQNEAQ (reference sequence). The CDR3 nucleotides read TGTGCCAGCAGCTTCGGACAGGGGGCAACTGAAGCTTTCTTT. Protein sequence: CASSFGQGATEAFF.

This rearrangement joins TRBV7-2 to TRBJ1-1; maybe TRBD1 (6 bases). This CDR3 has 13 amino acids. With 1 base removed from V and 12 bases from J, the gap between germline ends came to 15 bases. Germline-derived CDR1 and CDR2 are SGHTA and FQGNSA. The CDR3 DNA is TGTGCCAGCAGCTTAGGAAGGCGACAGGAGACTTTCTTT. It specifies CASSLGRRQETFF.

This chain uses TRBV7-3 with TRBJ2-1, with 10 bases matching TRBD2. This CDR3 region has 15 residues. The germline CDR1 and CDR2 sequences are SGHTA and FQGTGA. V shed 7 bases, J shed 5 bases, and the junction held 8 bases outside the gene matches. CDR3 in amino acids: CASTRDSGRNNEQFF. The CDR3 DNA sequence: TGTGCCAGCACCCGTGATAGCGGGAGGAACAATGAGCAGTTCTTC. Full variable domain (rest looked up from reference TRBV7-3 and TRBJ2-1): GAGVSQTPSNKVTEKGKYVELRCDPISGHTALYWYRQSLGQGPEFLIYFQGTGAADDSGLPNDRFFAVRPEGSVSTLKIQRTERGDSAVYLCASTRDSGRNNEQFFGPGTRLTVL.

This clone has just a few counts. V and J are TRBV7-9 and TRBJ2-7; 9 bases fit TRBD2. After removal of 0 bases from V and 0 bases from J, the junction contained 0 bases not matched to a gene. Germline V gives CDR1 SEHNR, CDR2 FQNEAQ (reference sequence). The CDR3 has 15 amino acids. CDR3 region: CASSLASGSSYEQYF. The CDR3, as DNA: TGTGCCAGCAGCTTAGCTAGCGGGAGCTCCTACGAGCAGTACTTC.